This entry concerns a single TCR beta chain. Using immunoSEQ multiplex PCR, the repertoire was profiled, and TCRdb retains in-frame clones only, with some absent. The table shows roughly 140,000 clones, with about 89% occurring only once. Trimming stripped 0 bases from V and 7 bases from J, with 3 bases between. Germline lookup yields CDR1 LNHDA and CDR2 SQIVND (reference sequence). The CDR3 runs 11 residues. This entry is derived from a study of T cell responses to AZD1222 COVID-19 vaccine. The sequence was collected from an adult who received the AZD1222 COVID-19 vaccine. The chain links TRBV19 to TRBJ1-1; D gene unclear. Source: peripheral blood, taken 28 days after the second AZD1222 dose. CDR3 amino acids: CASSIEGEAFF. In DNA form, the CDR3 reads TGTGCCAGTAGTATAGAGGGTGAAGCTTTCTTT.